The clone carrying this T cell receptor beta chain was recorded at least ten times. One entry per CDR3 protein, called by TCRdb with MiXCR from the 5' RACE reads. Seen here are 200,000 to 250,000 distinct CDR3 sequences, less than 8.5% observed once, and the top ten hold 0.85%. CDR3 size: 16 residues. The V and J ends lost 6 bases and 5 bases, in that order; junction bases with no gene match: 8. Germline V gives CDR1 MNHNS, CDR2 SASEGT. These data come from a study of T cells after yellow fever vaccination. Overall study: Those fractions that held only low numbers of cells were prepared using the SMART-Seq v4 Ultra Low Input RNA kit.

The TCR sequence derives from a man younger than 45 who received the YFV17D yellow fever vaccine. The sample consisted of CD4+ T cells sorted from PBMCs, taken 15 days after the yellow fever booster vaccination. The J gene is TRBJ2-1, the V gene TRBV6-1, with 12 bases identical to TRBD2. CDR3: CASRPWTSGIHNEQFF. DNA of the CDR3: TGTGCCAGCAGACCTTGGACTAGCGGGATCCACAATGAGCAGTTCTTC.